A single sample is the source of the 9 T cell receptor beta chains below, sequenced in a study of T cells in localized non-small cell lung cancer. Data came from immunoSEQ multiplex PCR; TCRdb stores just in-frame clones and leaves some out. The repertoire has 5,500 to 7,000 clones, 80% to 90% of them found once; the top ten carry about three fifths. The material was peripheral blood mononuclear cells, obtained before any cancer treatment. These receptors were taken from an older female donor with stage II lung adenocarcinoma.

V usage is TRBV5-1 and J usage is TRBJ1-4; 9 nucleotides agree with TRBD1. Trimming took 4 bases from V and 3 from J; bases not matched to a gene: 4. CDR1 and CDR2 from the germline V gene are SGHRS and YFSETQ. The CDR3 is 15 residues long. CDR3 nucleotides: TGCGCCAGCAGCCCTACAGGGGGCCCTAATGAAAAACTGTTTTTT. The encoded protein is CASSPTGGPNEKLFF.

The rearrangement uses TRBV27 and TRBJ2-7; 11 bases fit TRBD2. Trimming removed 3 bases from V and 0 bases from J; junction bases left unmatched: 7. Per the germline V gene, CDR1 is MNHEY and CDR2 is SMNVEV (reference sequence). The CDR3 totals 17 residues. The CDR3 coding sequence is TGTGCCAGCAGTTTTGATAGGACTAGCGGGTTCTCCTACGAGCAGTACTTC. Amino acids: CASSFDRTSGFSYEQYF.

This clone was seen once. The gene calls are TRBV19 and TRBJ1-2, with 7 bases that match TRBD1. The CDR3 covers 13 residues. Germline assignment: CDR1 LNHDA and CDR2 SQIVND (reference sequence). Unmatched junction bases numbered 9, after V lost 6 bases and J lost 8 bases. CDR3 coding DNA: TGTGCCAGTAGCCCTTCACAGGGGAGGGGCTACACCTTC. Protein product: CASSPSQGRGYTF. Full variable domain (rest looked up from reference TRBV19 and TRBJ1-2): DGGITQSPKYLFRKEGQNVTLSCEQNLNHDAMYWYRQDPGQGLRLIYYSQIVNDFQKGDIAEGYSVSREKKESFPLTVTSAQKNPTAFYLCASSPSQGRGYTFGSGTRLTVV.

V gene TRBV29-1 combines with J gene TRBJ2-2; 9 bases agree with TRBD1. The ends lost 6 bases at V and 6 bases at J; junction bases unmatched: 8. This CDR3 has 14 residues. The germline gives CDR1 SQVTM, CDR2 ANQGSEA. Here the CDR3 DNA reads TGCAGCGTGGACGGGACAGGGAGCGCCGGGGAGCTGTTTTTT. Translating gives CSVDGTGSAGELFF.

CDR3 nucleotide sequence: TGCAGCGTCGGGACAGGGGTTAATTCACCCCTCCACTTT. Residues: CSVGTGVNSPLHF. The gene calls are TRBV29-1 and TRBJ1-6; the match to TRBD1 covers 10 bases. V was pared by 6 bases and J by 6 bases, with 2 bases of the junction left unmatched. The CDR3 loop spans 13 amino acids. Germline V gene lookup returns CDR1 SQVTM and CDR2 ANQGSEA.

V usage is TRBV27 and J usage is TRBJ2-7; D not resolved. Germline assignment: CDR1 MNHEY and CDR2 SMNVEV (reference sequence). The CDR3 consists of 10 residues. Trimming shortened V by 7 bases and J by 3 bases, and 4 bases separated the two germline ends. The CDR3 sequence is CASNGYEQYV. The CDR3 nucleotides are TGTGCCAGCAACGGCTACGAGCAGTACGTC.

The chain combines TRBV10-2 with TRBJ1-2, with 10 nucleotides matching TRBD1. V lost 7 bases, J lost 4 bases, and 9 bases stayed unmatched. Germline CDR1 is WSHSY and CDR2 is SAAADI. This CDR3 is built from 15 residues. DNA for the CDR3: TGCGCCAGCAACCATGGGACAGGGGACCCCTATGGCTACACCTTC. As protein: CASNHGTGDPYGYTF.

This sequence joins TRBV2 and TRBJ1-2; TRBD1 aligns across 7 bases. The CDR3 consists of 14 residues. CDR1 SNHLY and CDR2 FYNNEI come from the germline V gene. V gave up 5 bases and J gave up 4 bases; unmatched junction bases: 7. The CDR3 DNA follows: TGTGCCAGCAGTCCCCAGGGGGTTGGCTATGGCTACACCTTC. Residues: CASSPQGVGYGYTF. The complete variable domain, with remaining parts taken from reference TRBV2 and TRBJ1-2, reads EPEVTQTPSHQVTQMGQEVILRCVPISNHLYFYWYRQILGQKVEFLVSFYNNEISEKSEIFDDQFSVERPDGSNFTLKIRSTKLEDSAMYFCASSPQGVGYGYTFGSGTRLTVV.

The rearrangement uses TRBV29-1 and TRBJ1-1; 7 positions agree with TRBD1. This CDR3 comprises 13 residues. The germline V gene encodes CDR1 SQVTM and CDR2 ANQGSEA. With 7 bases clipped from V and 1 base from J, the junction kept 6 bases outside the gene matches. CDR3 DNA sequence: TGCAGCGCCGAAGGACAGGAGAACACTGAAGCTTTCTTT. This gives the protein CSAEGQENTEAFF.